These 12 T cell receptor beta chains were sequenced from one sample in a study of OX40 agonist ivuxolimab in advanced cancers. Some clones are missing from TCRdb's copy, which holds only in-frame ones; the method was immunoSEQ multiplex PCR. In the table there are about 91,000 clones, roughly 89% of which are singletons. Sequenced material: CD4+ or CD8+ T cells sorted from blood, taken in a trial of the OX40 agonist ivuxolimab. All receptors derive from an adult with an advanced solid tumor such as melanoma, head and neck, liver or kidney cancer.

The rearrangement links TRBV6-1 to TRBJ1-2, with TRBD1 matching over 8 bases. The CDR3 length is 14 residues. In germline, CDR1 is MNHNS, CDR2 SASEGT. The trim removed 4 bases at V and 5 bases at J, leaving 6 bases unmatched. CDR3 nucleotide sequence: TGTGCCAGCAGTGGGGATACAGGGGGTTATGGCTACACCTTC. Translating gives CASSGDTGGYGYTF.

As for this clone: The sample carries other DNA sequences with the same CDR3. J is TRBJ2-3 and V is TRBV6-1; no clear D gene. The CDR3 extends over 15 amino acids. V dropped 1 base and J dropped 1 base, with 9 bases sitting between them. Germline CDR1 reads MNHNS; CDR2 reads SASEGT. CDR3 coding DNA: TGTGCCAGCAGTGAAGTAGGCAGACGCACAGATACGCAGTATTTT. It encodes CASSEVGRRTDTQYF.

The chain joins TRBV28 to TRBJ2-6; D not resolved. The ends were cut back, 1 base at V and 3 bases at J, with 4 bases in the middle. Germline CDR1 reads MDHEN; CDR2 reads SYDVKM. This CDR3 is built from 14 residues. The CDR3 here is CASSLFGGANVLTF. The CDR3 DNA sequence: TGTGCCAGCAGTTTATTTGGTGGGGCCAACGTCCTGACTTTC.

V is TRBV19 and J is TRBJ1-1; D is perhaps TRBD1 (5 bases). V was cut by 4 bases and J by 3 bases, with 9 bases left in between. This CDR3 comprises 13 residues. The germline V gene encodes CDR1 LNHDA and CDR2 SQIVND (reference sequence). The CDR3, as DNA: TGTGCCAGTAGTACCCAGGGTGACACTGAAGCTTTCTTT. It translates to CASSTQGDTEAFF.

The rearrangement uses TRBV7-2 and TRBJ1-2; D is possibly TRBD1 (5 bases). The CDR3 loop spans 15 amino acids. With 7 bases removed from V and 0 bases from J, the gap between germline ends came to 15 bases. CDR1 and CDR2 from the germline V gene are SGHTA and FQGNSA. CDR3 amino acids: CASTQARGTNYGYTF. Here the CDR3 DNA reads TGTGCCAGCACCCAAGCAAGGGGAACTAACTATGGCTACACCTTC.

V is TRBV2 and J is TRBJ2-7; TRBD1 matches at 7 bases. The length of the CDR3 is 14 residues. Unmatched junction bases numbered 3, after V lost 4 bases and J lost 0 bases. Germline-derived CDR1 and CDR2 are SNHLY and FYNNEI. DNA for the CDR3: TGTGCCAGCAGTGTGGACAGGTCCTCCTACGAGCAGTACTTC. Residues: CASSVDRSSYEQYF.

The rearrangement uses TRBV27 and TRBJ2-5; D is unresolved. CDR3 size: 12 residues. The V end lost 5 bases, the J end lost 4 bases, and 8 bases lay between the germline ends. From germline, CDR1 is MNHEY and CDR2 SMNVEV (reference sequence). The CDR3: CASSPPSETQYF. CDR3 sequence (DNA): TGTGCCAGCAGTCCCCCCTCAGAGACCCAGTACTTC.

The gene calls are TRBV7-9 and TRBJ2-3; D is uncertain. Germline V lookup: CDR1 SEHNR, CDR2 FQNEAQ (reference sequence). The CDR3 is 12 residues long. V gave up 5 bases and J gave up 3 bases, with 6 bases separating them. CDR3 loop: CASSPRTDTQYF. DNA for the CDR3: TGTGCCAGCAGCCCCCGTACAGATACGCAGTATTTT.

CDR3 bases: TGTGCCAGCTCCCCTTTACCCAACTACGAGCAGTACTTC. It codes for CASSPLPNYEQYF. This chain joins TRBV18 and TRBJ2-7; D not certain. Germline V gives CDR1 KGHSH, CDR2 LQKENI. V shed 6 bases and J shed 3 bases, with 12 bases lying between them. The CDR3 spans 13 residues.

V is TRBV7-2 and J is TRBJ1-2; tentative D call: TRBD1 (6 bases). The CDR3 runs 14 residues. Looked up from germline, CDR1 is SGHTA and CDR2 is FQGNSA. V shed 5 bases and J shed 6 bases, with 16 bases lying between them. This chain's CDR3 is CASSQVGGRHGYTF. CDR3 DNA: TGTGCCAGCAGCCAAGTGGGGGGGCGACATGGCTACACCTTC.

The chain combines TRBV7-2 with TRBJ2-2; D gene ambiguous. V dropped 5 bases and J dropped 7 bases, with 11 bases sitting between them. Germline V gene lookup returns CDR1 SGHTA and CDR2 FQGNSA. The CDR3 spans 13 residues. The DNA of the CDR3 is TGTGCCAGCAGCGAATACGAGATCGGGGAGCTGTTTTTT. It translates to CASSEYEIGELFF.

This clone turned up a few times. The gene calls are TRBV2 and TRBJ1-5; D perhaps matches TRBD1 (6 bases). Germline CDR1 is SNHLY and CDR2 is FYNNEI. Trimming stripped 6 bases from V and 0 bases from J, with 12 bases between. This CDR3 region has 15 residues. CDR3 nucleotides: TGTGCCAGCAGGGCGGGGGCAGGTAGCAATCAGCCCCAGCATTTT. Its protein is CASRAGAGSNQPQHF.